One and the same sample provided the 22 T cell receptor beta chains below, sequenced in a study of T cell responses to AZD1222 COVID-19 vaccine. The protocol was immunoSEQ multiplex PCR, while the TCRdb copy is restricted to in-frame clones and leaves out a portion. The table includes more than 150,000 clones, 80% to 95% detected once. The sequences come from peripheral blood, collected on day 0 of AZD1222 vaccination. The receptor set was obtained from an adult in good health.

The V and J genes are TRBV21-1 and TRBJ2-5; whether TRBD1, the table's D call, matches the DNA was not checked. TRBV21-1 is tagged as a pseudogene. The CDR3 runs to 15 residues. CDR3 in DNA: TGTGCCAGCAGCAGTGGGGACAGGGAACAAGAGACCCAGTACTTC. This codes for CASSSGDREQETQYF.

This sequence joins TRBV19 and TRBJ2-1, with 10 nucleotides matching TRBD1. The V gene's germline CDR1 is LNHDA and CDR2 SQIVND (reference sequence). The CDR3 extends over 18 amino acids. The V and J ends lost 6 bases and 4 bases, in that order; junction bases with no gene match: 15. CDR3: CASSRDRGSRVQYNEQFF. CDR3 bases: TGTGCCAGTAGCCGGGACAGGGGATCACGGGTGCAGTACAATGAGCAGTTCTTC. The variable domain in full, completed from reference TRBV19 and TRBJ2-1, reads DGGITQSPKYLFRKEGQNVTLSCEQNLNHDAMYWYRQDPGQGLRLIYYSQIVNDFQKGDIAEGYSVSREKKESFPLTVTSAQKNPTAFYLCASSRDRGSRVQYNEQFFGPGTRLTVL.

Comments on this clone: Compared with germline, one end of the junction differs, possibly owing to a read error. V and J are TRBV7-7 and TRBJ2-1; D gene uncertain. CDR3 length: 13 amino acids. Looked up from germline, CDR1 is SSHAT and CDR2 is FNYEAQ (reference sequence). This CDR3 is CASSLFAMGEQFF. The CDR3 DNA follows: TGTGCTAGCAGCTTATTCGCGATGGGTGAGCAGTTCTTC.

With regard to this clone: This specimen includes other DNA sequences encoding the same CDR3. The CDR3, as DNA: TGTGCCAGCCGAAGGGGAGGCACCGGGGAGCTGTTTTTT. It encodes CASRRGGTGELFF. This chain joins TRBV6-5 and TRBJ2-2, with a possible D match to TRBD2 (6 bases). Germline values: CDR1 MNHEY, CDR2 SVGAGI. The CDR3 is made up of 13 amino acids. The V and J ends lost 8 bases and 4 bases respectively, with 11 bases between them.

The chain couples TRBV10-2 to TRBJ2-1; D not certain. The V end was cut by 5 bases, the J end by 9 bases, with 14 bases between. The CDR3 length is 13 residues. The germline gives CDR1 WSHSY, CDR2 SAAADI. For the CDR3, the DNA is TGCGCCAGCAGTCAAGACTTCAACCGTGAGCAGTTCTTC. This gives the protein CASSQDFNREQFF.

The chain links TRBV7-3 to TRBJ2-4; D gene unclear. CDR1 is SGHTA and CDR2 is FQGTGA in the germline V gene. V lost 1 base, J lost 1 base, and 14 bases lay in between. This CDR3 has 17 amino acids. CDR3 DNA sequence: TGTGCCAGCAGCTTAAGTAATGATAAGACGGCCAAAAACATTCAGTACTTC. This translates into CASSLSNDKTAKNIQYF.

The chain has TRBV3-1 (or the pseudogene TRBV3-2) and TRBJ1-1; possibly TRBD1 for D (6 bases). V lost 4 bases, J lost 2 bases, and 8 bases lay in between. Germline V lookup: CDR1 LGHDT, CDR2 YNNKEL (reference sequence). CDR3 size: 13 residues. The DNA of the CDR3 is TGTGCCAGCAGCCCCAGGGGTAACACTGAAGCTTTCTTT. Encoded protein: CASSPRGNTEAFF.

V gene TRBV7-9 combines with J gene TRBJ1-5; D may be TRBD1 (5 bases). V shed 10 bases and J shed 5 bases, with 21 bases lying between them. CDR1 is SEHNR, CDR2 FQNEAQ, per germline (reference sequence). This CDR3 comprises 15 residues. DNA for the CDR3: TGTGCCACCGACCGGGGCCAAGGGGCCGATCAGCCCCAGCATTTT. It yields the protein CATDRGQGADQPQHF.

The rearrangement links TRBV27 to TRBJ1-1; TRBD1 matches at 7 bases. V dropped 2 bases and J dropped 0; count of bases not matched to a gene: 0. This CDR3 region has 14 residues. Germline V gene sequence: CDR1 MNHEY, CDR2 SMNVEV (reference sequence). The CDR3 loop is CASSLGTVNTEAFF. In DNA, the CDR3 is TGTGCCAGCAGTTTAGGGACAGTGAACACTGAAGCTTTCTTT.

This clone appeared a few times. The V gene is TRBV10-3, the J gene TRBJ2-1; 10 bases match TRBD1. Unmatched junction bases numbered 7, after V lost 3 bases and J lost 8 bases. CDR3 length equals 15 residues. Germline V CDR1 and CDR2: ENHRY, SYGVKD. The DNA of the CDR3 is TGTGCCATCAGTGATCGGACAGGGGGTGAATATGAGCAGTTCTTC. It is translated as CAISDRTGGEYEQFF.

The genes are TRBV5-8 and TRBJ1-1; D gene ambiguous. The germline V gene encodes CDR1 SGHTS and CDR2 YDEGEE. The CDR3 has 16 residues. The V end was cut by 4 bases, the J end by 2 bases, with 18 bases between. CDR3 sequence: CASSRRVQVPNTEAFF. Here the CDR3 DNA reads TGTGCCAGCAGCCGGCGGGTCCAGGTGCCTAACACTGAAGCTTTCTTT.

This clone was recorded once. The chain uses TRBV5-5 and TRBJ2-1; D is ambiguous. Germline-derived CDR1 and CDR2 are SGHKS and YYEKEE (reference sequence). The V end lost 3 bases, the J end lost 6 bases, and 13 bases lay between the germline ends. The CDR3 is 14 residues long. CDR3 in DNA: TGTGCCAGCAGCTCCTTGATGGATATCAATGAGCAGTTCTTC. This codes for CASSSLMDINEQFF.

This clone was counted a single time. The chain combines TRBV6-5 with TRBJ1-5; D possibly corresponds to TRBD1 (6 bases). The CDR3 consists of 16 residues. V was cut by 4 bases and J by 0 bases, with 13 bases left in between. Germline assignment: CDR1 MNHEY and CDR2 SVGAGI. The CDR3 sequence is CASSFYGQNSNQPQHF. Written as DNA, the CDR3 is TGTGCCAGCAGTTTTTACGGACAGAATAGCAATCAGCCCCAGCATTTT.

CDR3 residues: CASSLVVSGAGETQYF. CDR3 coding DNA: TGCGCCAGCAGCTTGGTCGTTTCGGGGGCAGGCGAGACCCAGTACTTC. The chain employs TRBV5-1 and TRBJ2-5; either TRBD1 or TRBD2 may supply D (6 bases each). The CDR3 consists of 16 residues. Trimming removed 0 bases at V and 5 bases at J, with 17 bases between. CDR1 is SGHRS, CDR2 YFSETQ, per germline.

This clone appeared once. The rearrangement joins TRBV28 to TRBJ1-1; 7 bases match TRBD1. The CDR3 consists of 12 residues. Germline V gene data show CDR1 as MDHEN and CDR2 as SYDVKM. Trimming at V came to 6 bases and at J to 4 bases, leaving 2 bases not matched to a gene. In DNA, the CDR3 is TGTGCCAGCAGAAACAGGGGCACTGAAGCTTTCTTT. It codes for CASRNRGTEAFF.

V usage is TRBV28 and J usage is TRBJ2-5, with D possibly matching TRBD2 (6 bases). The CDR3 consists of 13 residues. The germline V gene encodes CDR1 MDHEN and CDR2 SYDVKM. V lost 5 bases and J lost 4, with 11 bases in between. The CDR3 loop reads CASSPGLLETQYF. CDR3 sequence (DNA): TGTGCCAGCAGTCCGGGACTCTTAGAGACCCAGTACTTC.

Remarks on this clone: A junction boundary mismatches the germline segment, possibly from a read error. V and J are TRBV9 and TRBJ2-5; 10 nucleotides align to TRBD2. The V gene's germline CDR1 is SGDLS and CDR2 YYNGEE. CDR3 length equals 16 residues. The CDR3 coding sequence is TGTGCCAGCACCGTAGCTCCTAGCGGGAGCTGGGAGACCCAGTACTTC. Protein product: CASTVAPSGSWETQYF.

DNA of the CDR3: TGCGCCAGCAGCGAAGGACTAGGGGGCTACAATGAGCAGTTCTTC. Translating it yields CASSEGLGGYNEQFF. V and J are TRBV4-3 and TRBJ2-1; a possible D gene is TRBD2 (7 bases). Trimming removed 5 bases from V and 3 bases from J, with 14 bases in between. The CDR3 extends over 15 amino acids. CDR1 is LGHNA and CDR2 is YSLEER in the germline V gene.

The chain recombines TRBV9 with TRBJ2-1; tentatively, D is TRBD2 (6 bases). From germline, CDR1 is SGDLS and CDR2 YYNGEE. V shed 2 bases and J shed 4 bases, with 22 bases lying between them. The CDR3 runs to 18 residues. The CDR3 loop is CASSVGIERTMGYNEQFF. Here the CDR3 DNA reads TGTGCCAGCAGCGTTGGAATAGAGCGGACTATGGGATACAATGAGCAGTTCTTC.

The chain joins TRBV30 to TRBJ2-3; D gene ambiguous. This CDR3 is built from 15 residues. Germline CDR1 GTSNPN, CDR2 SVGIG (reference sequence). Trimming stripped 1 base from V and 0 bases from J, with 11 bases between. The CDR3 reads CAWSDGRSSTDTQYF. The CDR3 DNA sequence: TGTGCCTGGAGTGACGGGCGGTCTAGCACAGATACGCAGTATTTT.

The rearrangement links TRBV5-4 to TRBJ1-2; 7 bases match TRBD1. CDR1 SGHNT and CDR2 YYREEE come from the germline V gene (reference sequence). This CDR3 is built from 14 residues. V was pared by 5 bases and J by 0 bases, with 4 bases of the junction left unmatched. DNA for the CDR3: TGTGCCAGCAGGTTTACAGGGGCTAACTATGGCTACACCTTC. Translation: CASRFTGANYGYTF.

The chain combines TRBV4-1 with TRBJ2-5; TRBD2 aligns across 8 bases. The V gene's germline CDR1 is MGHRA and CDR2 YSYEKL. Germline trimming cut 0 bases from V and 0 bases from J; bases unmatched to any gene: 6. The CDR3 is 17 amino acids. The CDR3: CASSQDLEREYQETQYF. The CDR3 DNA follows: TGCGCCAGCAGCCAAGATCTAGAGCGGGAGTACCAAGAGACCCAGTACTTC.